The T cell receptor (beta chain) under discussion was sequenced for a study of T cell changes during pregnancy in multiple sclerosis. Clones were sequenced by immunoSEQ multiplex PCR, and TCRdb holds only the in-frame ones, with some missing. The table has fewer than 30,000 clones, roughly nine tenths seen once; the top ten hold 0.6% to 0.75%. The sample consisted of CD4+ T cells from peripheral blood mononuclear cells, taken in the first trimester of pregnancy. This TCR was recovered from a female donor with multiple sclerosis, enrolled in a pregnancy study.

CDR3 loop: CASSPDRANSPLHF. In DNA, the CDR3 is TGTGCCAGCAGCCCCGACAGGGCAAATTCACCCCTCCACTTT. The chain couples TRBV11-2 to TRBJ1-6; 7 bases line up with TRBD1. The junction had 5 bases not matched to a gene; V was cut back by 5 bases and J by 7 bases. This CDR3 region has 14 residues. Germline V gene sequence: CDR1 SGHAT, CDR2 FQNNGV.